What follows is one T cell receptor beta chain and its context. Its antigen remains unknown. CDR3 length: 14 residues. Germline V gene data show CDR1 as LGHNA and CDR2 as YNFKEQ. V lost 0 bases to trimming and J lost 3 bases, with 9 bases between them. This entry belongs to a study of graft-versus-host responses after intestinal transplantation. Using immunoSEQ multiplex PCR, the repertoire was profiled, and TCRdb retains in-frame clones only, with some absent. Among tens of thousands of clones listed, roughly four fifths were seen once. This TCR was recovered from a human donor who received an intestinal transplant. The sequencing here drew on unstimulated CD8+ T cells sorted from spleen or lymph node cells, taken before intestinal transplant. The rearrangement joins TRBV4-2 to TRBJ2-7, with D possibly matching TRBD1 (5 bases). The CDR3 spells CASSQEGRYYEQYF. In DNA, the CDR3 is TGTGCCAGCAGCCAAGAGGGGCGGTACTACGAGCAGTACTTC.